Shown below are 13 T cell receptor beta chains from a single sample sequenced in a study of neurological immune-mediated disorders. TCRdb used MiXCR to reprocess the 5' RACE reads, holding one entry per CDR3 protein. Altogether about 66,000 distinct CDR3 sequences are present, 3.5% to 5% being singletons, with the ten largest covering 6.9%. Sequenced sample: PBMCs. All receptors come from a young man with multiple sclerosis.

Ten or more counts support this clonotype. This chain connects TRBV5-1 to TRBJ1-5, with D unresolved. In germline, CDR1 is SGHRS, CDR2 YFSETQ. This CDR3 is built from 14 residues. Trimming stripped 0 bases from V and 7 bases from J, with 11 bases between. CDR3 residues: CASSLEGGTQPQHF. CDR3 sequence (DNA): TGCGCCAGCAGCTTGGAGGGAGGTACACAGCCCCAGCATTTT.

This clonotype appeared many times. The chain combines TRBV5-1 with TRBJ2-5; no definite D call. Trimming shortened V by 4 bases and J by 3 bases, and 10 bases separated the two germline ends. The CDR3 covers 13 residues. Germline assignment: CDR1 SGHRS and CDR2 YFSETQ. The CDR3 nucleotides are TGCGCCAGCAGCCCAGCTGGGGAAGAGACCCAGTACTTC. It translates to CASSPAGEETQYF. Full variable domain (outside the CDR3, taken from reference TRBV5-1 and TRBJ2-5): KAGVTQTPRYLIKTRGQQVTLSCSPISGHRSVSWYQQTPGQGLQFLFEYFSETQRNKGNFPGRFSGRQFSNSRSEMNVSTLELGDSALYLCASSPAGEETQYFGPGTRLLVL.

This clonotype rates as medium-sized. The junction and the germline gene differ at one end; a read error may be behind it. V usage is TRBV27 and J usage is TRBJ1-1; D gene uncertain. The CDR3 sequence is 12 residues long. The germline V gene has CDR1 MNHEY and CDR2 SMNVEV (reference sequence). CDR3 residues: CASSPGNTEAFF. The CDR3 bases are TGCGCCAGCAGCCCAGGGAACACTGAAGCTTTCTTT.

This clonotype has at least ten counts. The chain couples TRBV5-1 to TRBJ1-2; D is unclear. The germline V and J ends were trimmed by 2 bases and 8 bases, with 13 bases remaining between them. Per germline, CDR1 SGHRS and CDR2 YFSETQ. This CDR3 is 13 amino acids long. The CDR3 here is CASSFGEVGGYTF. Here the CDR3 DNA reads TGCGCCAGCAGCTTCGGGGAGGTAGGAGGCTACACCTTC.

This clonotype was recorded only once. The V gene is TRBV20-1, the J gene TRBJ1-4; maybe TRBD1 (6 bases). Germline-derived CDR1 and CDR2 are DFQATT and SNEGSKA (reference sequence). Between the trimmed V and J ends, which lost 6 bases and 6 bases, there was a span of 20 bases. This CDR3 is 15 amino acids long. CDR3 in amino acids: CSAGPGKGGYEKLFF. The CDR3 DNA sequence: TGCAGTGCAGGGCCGGGAAAGGGGGGATATGAAAAACTGTTTTTT.

This clonotype showed up many times. The J gene is TRBJ1-4, the V gene TRBV5-1; 7 nucleotides align to TRBD1. From germline, CDR1 is SGHRS and CDR2 YFSETQ. V gave up 6 bases and J gave up 2 bases; unmatched junction bases: 7. This CDR3 is 15 amino acids long. In nucleotides, the CDR3 is TGCGCCAGCATCTTAGACAGGGATACTAATGAAAAACTGTTTTTT. It translates to CASILDRDTNEKLFF.

This clonotype was detected ten times or more. This chain joins TRBV20-1 and TRBJ1-2; the D gene is possibly TRBD1 (5 bases). This CDR3 comprises 13 residues. Germline V gene sequence: CDR1 DFQATT, CDR2 SNEGSKA (reference sequence). The germline V and J ends were trimmed by 0 bases and 4 bases, with 9 bases remaining between them. CDR3 in amino acids: CSAREQGGYGYTF. CDR3 coding DNA: TGCAGTGCTAGAGAGCAGGGCGGCTATGGCTACACCTTC.

This clonotype was detected ten times or more. The V gene is TRBV5-1, the J gene TRBJ1-1; 7 positions agree with TRBD1. The germline gives CDR1 SGHRS, CDR2 YFSETQ. The CDR3 loop spans 16 amino acids. V lost 4 bases, J lost 7 bases, and 16 bases stayed unmatched. DNA for the CDR3: TGCGCCAGCAGCCCCCAAACAGGGGTGGATCTCTATGAAGCTTTCTTT. It translates to CASSPQTGVDLYEAFF.

This clonotype was counted many times. V and J are TRBV7-6 and TRBJ2-6, with TRBD1 matching 8 bases. Germline values: CDR1 SGHVS, CDR2 FNYEAQ. V gave up 5 bases and J gave up 4 bases; unmatched junction bases: 7. The CDR3 spans 16 residues. Here the CDR3 DNA reads TGTGCCAGCAGCCTTACAGGGGGTGGAGGGGCCAACGTCCTGACTTTC. This encodes CASSLTGGGGANVLTF.

This clonotype has a handful of counts. The J gene is TRBJ2-5, the V gene TRBV12-3 or TRBV12-4, with D hard to call. Trimming took off 5 bases at V and 2 bases at J, with 3 bases between the two ends. The CDR3 runs 11 residues. CDR3 DNA: TGTGCCAGCAGTCAACAAGAGACCCAGTACTTC. It translates to CASSQQETQYF.

This clonotype turned up a few times. V gene TRBV7-2 combines with J gene TRBJ2-6; D remains ambiguous. The CDR3 totals 13 residues. V was pared by 5 bases and J by 4 bases, with 6 bases between. CDR1 SGHTA and CDR2 FQGNSA come from the germline V gene. The CDR3, as DNA: TGTGCCAGCAGCCAGGTGGGGGCCAACGTCCTGACTTTC. Translated, it gives CASSQVGANVLTF.

This clonotype came up many times. The rearrangement uses TRBV5-6 and TRBJ1-1; D perhaps matches TRBD1 (5 bases). The V and J ends lost 6 bases and 5 bases respectively, with 8 bases between them. Germline V gene lookup returns CDR1 SGHDT and CDR2 YYEEEE. This CDR3 region has 11 residues. The CDR3 region is CASNEGTEAFF. The CDR3 DNA follows: TGTGCCAGCAATGAGGGGACTGAAGCTTTCTTT.

The chain carries TRBV3-1 and TRBJ2-7; D might be TRBD2 (6 bases). The germline gives CDR1 LGHDT, CDR2 YNNKEL (reference sequence). Trimming left V 4 bases short and J 4 bases short, with 17 bases between. The CDR3 is made up of 15 amino acids. CDR3 amino acids: CASSRAGRGEYEQYF. CDR3 bases: TGTGCCAGCAGCCGAGCCGGGAGAGGGGAATACGAGCAGTACTTC.